The clone carrying this T cell receptor beta chain was observed a few times. V shed 6 bases and J 4 bases; nucleotides not matched to a gene: 7. Germline loops: CDR1 MNHNS, CDR2 SASEGT. The CDR3 has 14 amino acids. The data belong to a study of T-cell memory formation after mild COVID-19. TCRdb analysed the 5' RACE reads with MiXCR anew, one entry per CDR3 protein. This sample has 300,000 to 400,000 distinct CDR3 sequences; approximately 13% occur once, and the top ten carry about a fifth. This receptor was identified in a man aged 18 to 35 who had mild COVID-19 (a few samples of this study predate the infection). Cell type and time point are not known. The material sequenced was PBMCs or a T cell subset sorted from them (not recorded which). The chain combines TRBV6-1 with TRBJ2-7; 9 bases map to TRBD1. The CDR3 coding sequence is TGTGCCAGCAGGAGCCCGGGACAGGGTTACGAGCAGTACTTC. Amino acids: CASRSPGQGYEQYF.